Listed below are T cell receptor beta chains from one sample, sequenced in a study of blood T cell repertoires in COVID-19. Sequencing used immunoSEQ multiplex PCR; TCRdb keeps in-frame clones, though not all of them. The table lists some 190,000 clones, around 88% of them singletons, with 1.5% in the top ten. The sequenced sample consisted of peripheral blood. The source is a man younger than 30 with active or convalescent COVID-19. Each CDR3 is given with its conserved first and last residue. The D gene is left open where the match is weak. Clone size, where shown, is once, few, many, or a class for clones that have expanded.

V gene	CDR3 length	clone size	D gene	J gene	CDR3 DNA	CDR3 protein
TRBV7-3	14	.	.	TRBJ1-1	TGTGCCAGCAGCTTAAGCAGGGAGGGTACTGAAGCTTTCTTT	CASSLSREGTEAFF
TRBV7-9	14	.	.	TRBJ2-7	TGTGCCAGCAGCCCAGGGGAGGGGCACTACGAGCAGTACTTC	CASSPGEGHYEQYF
TRBV6-5	12	.	.	TRBJ1-2	TGTGCCAGCGTTACATCAGCGGGTGGCTACACCTTC	CASVTSAGGYTF
TRBV28	16	.	.	TRBJ1-2	TGTGCCAGCAGCCTCCCCCGACAGAATCCTAACTATGGCTACACCTTC	CASSLPRQNPNYGYTF
TRBV29-1	14	.	TRBD1	TRBJ2-3	TGCAGCGTAGGGGACAGGTCTAGCACAGATACGCAGTATTTT	CSVGDRSSTDTQYF
TRBV9	15	.	TRBD1	TRBJ2-7	TGTGCCAGCAGCGAGGAGACAGGGTCTGGGTACGAGCAGTACTTC	CASSEETGSGYEQYF
TRBV19	16	.	TRBD1	TRBJ1-5	TGTGCCAGTAGTATACGACAGGGGGTCGGCGATCAGCCCCAGCATTTT	CASSIRQGVGDQPQHF
TRBV28	15	few	.	TRBJ1-5	TGTGCCAGCAGTTTAGTCGTTAATAGCAATCAGCCCCAGCATTTT	CASSLVVNSNQPQHF
TRBV27	14	.	.	TRBJ2-7	TGTGCCAGCAGTTTGGCAGGGGGGTCCCACGAGCAGTACTTC	CASSLAGGSHEQYF
TRBV27	11	once	.	TRBJ2-1	TGTGCCAGCAGCCGTTACAATGAGCAGTTCTTC	CASSRYNEQFF